The rows below give T cell receptor beta chains drawn from one sample of a study of blood T cells in healthy people across ages. TCRdb re-derived calls from the 5' RACE reads in MiXCR, one entry per CDR3 protein. This table holds hundreds of thousands of distinct CDR3 sequences, roughly 46% found once. Sequencing was performed on blood. The receptor source for this set is an elderly man in good health. CDR3s include the opening cysteine and the closing phenylalanine or tryptophan. D genes are given only for firm matches. Expanded clones are given a class, and other clones once, few, many or no size at all.

D	V	J	size	length	DNA	CDR3
.	TRBV10-1	TRBJ2-3	.	12	TGCGCCAGCAGTGAGTCTGGGGGCGCGCAGTATTTT	CASSESGGAQYF
.	TRBV6-1	TRBJ1-2	.	14	TGTGCCATACTCCCCCGGCCGCAGGGCTATGGCTACACCTTC	CAILPRPQGYGYTF
.	TRBV20-1	TRBJ2-7	.	12	TGCAGTCTTAGCGGATACTCCTACGAGCAGTACTTC	CSLSGYSYEQYF
.	TRBV12-3/TRBV12-4	TRBJ2-1	.	14	TGTGCCAGCAGTTTAGCGGGTAGTTCCGAACAGCAGTTCTTC	CASSLAGSSEQQFF
.	TRBV12-3/TRBV12-4	TRBJ2-3	few	11	TGTGCCAGCAGTCACGTAGATACGCAGTATTTT	CASSHVDTQYF
.	TRBV12-3/TRBV12-4	TRBJ1-6	many	14	TGTGCCAGCAGTTGGGGCAGTATTGATTCACCCCTCCACTTT	CASSWGSIDSPLHF
TRBD2	TRBV4-2	TRBJ2-7	many	17	TGTGCCAGCAGCCAAGATCCCCCGGGACTAGGTCTCTACGAGCAGTACTTC	CASSQDPPGLGLYEQYF
.	TRBV2	TRBJ1-2	few	12	TGTGCCAGCAGTGAGGCCAACTATGGCTACACCTTC	CASSEANYGYTF
.	TRBV7-2	TRBJ1-6	few	12	TGTGCCAGCAGCTTATCGGCTTCACCCCTCCACTTT	CASSLSASPLHF
.	TRBV25-1	TRBJ1-1	few	13	TGTGCCAGCAACTCCTTATCTGGCACTGAAGCTTTCTTT	CASNSLSGTEAFF
.	TRBV6-5	TRBJ2-7	.	15	TGTGCCAGCAGCCGGACAGCTACCACTATCTACGAGCAGTACTTC	CASSRTATTIYEQYF
TRBD2	TRBV6-5	TRBJ2-1	.	16	TGTGCCAGCAGTTTGTTTGCGGGAGGGGTTCCCAATGAGCAGTTCTTC	CASSLFAGGVPNEQFF
TRBD2	TRBV20-1	TRBJ2-5	.	13	TGCAGTGCTTCGGGGGGGGGCCGGGAGACCCAGTACTTC	CSASGGGRETQYF
TRBD2	TRBV20-1	TRBJ2-1	few	12	TGCAGTCCCGCTAGCGGGGTGGATGAGCAGTTCTTC	CSPASGVDEQFF
.	TRBV20-1	TRBJ2-3	.	12	TGCAGTGTTACCCCCGTTACAGATACGCAGTATTTT	CSVTPVTDTQYF
.	TRBV21-1	TRBJ2-7	many	16	TGTGCCAGCAGCGGGAAACGGGACACCCTTACCTACGAGCAGTACTTC	CASSGKRDTLTYEQYF
.	TRBV7-9	TRBJ2-1	.	15	TGTGCCAGCAGCCAACTAGAGAGCGTGGGCAATGAGCAGTTCTTC	CASSQLESVGNEQFF
TRBD2	TRBV14	TRBJ2-1	.	16	TGTGCCAGCAGCCAAGATCTAAGCGGGGTTTACAATGAGCAGTTCTTC	CASSQDLSGVYNEQFF